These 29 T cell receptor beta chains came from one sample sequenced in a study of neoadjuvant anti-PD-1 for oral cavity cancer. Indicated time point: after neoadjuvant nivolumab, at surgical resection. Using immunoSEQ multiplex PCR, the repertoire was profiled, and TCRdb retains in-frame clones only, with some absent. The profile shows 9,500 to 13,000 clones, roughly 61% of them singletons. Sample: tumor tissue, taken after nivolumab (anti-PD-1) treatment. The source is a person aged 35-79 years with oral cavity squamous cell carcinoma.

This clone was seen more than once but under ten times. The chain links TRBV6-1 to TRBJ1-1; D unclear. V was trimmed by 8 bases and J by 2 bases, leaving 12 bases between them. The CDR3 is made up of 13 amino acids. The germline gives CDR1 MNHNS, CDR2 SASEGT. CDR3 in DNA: TGTGCCAGCCGGAAGGAAGTAAACACTGAAGCTTTCTTT. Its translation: CASRKEVNTEAFF.

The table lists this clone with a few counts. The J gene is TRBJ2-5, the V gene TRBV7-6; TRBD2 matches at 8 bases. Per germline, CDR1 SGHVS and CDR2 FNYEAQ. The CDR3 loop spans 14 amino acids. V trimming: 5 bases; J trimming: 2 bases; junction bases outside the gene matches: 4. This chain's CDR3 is CASSPSGPQETQYF. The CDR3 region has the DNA TGTGCCAGCAGCCCTAGCGGGCCACAAGAGACCCAGTACTTC.

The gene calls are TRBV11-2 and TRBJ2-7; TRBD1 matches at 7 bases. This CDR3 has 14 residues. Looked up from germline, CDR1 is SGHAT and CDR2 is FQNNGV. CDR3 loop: CASHPGQYTYEQYF. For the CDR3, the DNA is TGTGCTTCGCATCCGGGACAGTACACCTACGAGCAGTACTTC.

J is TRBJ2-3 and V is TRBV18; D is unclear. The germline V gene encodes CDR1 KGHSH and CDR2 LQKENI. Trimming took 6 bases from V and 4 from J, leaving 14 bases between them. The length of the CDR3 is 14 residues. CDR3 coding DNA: TGTGCCAGCTCGACCACGGTGATTCCAGATACGCAGTATTTT. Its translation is CASSTTVIPDTQYF.

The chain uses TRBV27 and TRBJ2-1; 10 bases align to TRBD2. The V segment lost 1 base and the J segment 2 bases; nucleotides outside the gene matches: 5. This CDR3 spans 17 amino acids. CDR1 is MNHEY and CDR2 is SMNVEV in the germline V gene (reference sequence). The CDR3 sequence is CASSLLLSGRTYNEQFF. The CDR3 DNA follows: TGTGCCAGCAGTTTATTACTTAGCGGGAGGACCTACAATGAGCAGTTCTTC.

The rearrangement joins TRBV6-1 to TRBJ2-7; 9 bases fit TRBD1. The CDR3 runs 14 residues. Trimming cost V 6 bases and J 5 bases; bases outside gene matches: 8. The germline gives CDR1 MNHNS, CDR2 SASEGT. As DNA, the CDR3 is TGTGCCAGCAGGTACCGGGACAGGGCCCACGAGCAGTACTTC. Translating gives CASRYRDRAHEQYF.

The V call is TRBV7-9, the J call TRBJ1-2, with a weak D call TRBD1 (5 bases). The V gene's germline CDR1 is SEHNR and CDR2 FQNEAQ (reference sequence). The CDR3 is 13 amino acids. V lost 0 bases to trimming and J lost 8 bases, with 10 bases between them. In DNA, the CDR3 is TGTGCCAGCAGCTTAGCGCCCCAGGGCGGCTACACCTTC. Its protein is CASSLAPQGGYTF. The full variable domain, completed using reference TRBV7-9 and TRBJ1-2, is DTGVSQNPRHKITKRGQNVTFRCDPISEHNRLYWYRQTLGQGPEFLTYFQNEAQLEKSRLLSDRFSAERPKGSFSTLEIQRTEQGDSAMYLCASSLAPQGGYTFGSGTRLTVV.

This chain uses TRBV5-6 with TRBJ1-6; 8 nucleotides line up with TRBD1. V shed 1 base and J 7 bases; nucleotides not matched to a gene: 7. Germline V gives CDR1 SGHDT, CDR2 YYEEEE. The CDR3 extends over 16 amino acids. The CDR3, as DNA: TGTGCCAGCAGCTTGAGGCGGACAGGGTTGAATTCACCCCTCCACTTT. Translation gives CASSLRRTGLNSPLHF.

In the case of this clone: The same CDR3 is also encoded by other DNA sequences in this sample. CDR3 sequence (DNA): TGTGCCAGCAGCCAAGGAGCGGGAGGCACCGGGGAGCTGTTTTTT. It is translated as CASSQGAGGTGELFF. The J gene is TRBJ2-2, the V gene TRBV14, with 9 bases identical to TRBD2. The CDR3 loop spans 15 amino acids. The germline gives CDR1 SGHDN, CDR2 FVKESK. After removal of 1 base from V and 4 bases from J, the junction contained 1 base not matched to a gene.

This chain's CDR3 is CASSSPGGGVRTDTQYF. The CDR3 nucleotides are TGTGCCAGCAGCTCCCCCGGCGGGGGGGTCCGTACAGATACGCAGTATTTT. V is TRBV9 and J is TRBJ2-3, with 9 bases identical to TRBD2. CDR3 length: 17 residues. V trimming: 4 bases; J trimming: 3 bases; junction bases outside the gene matches: 12. Germline CDR1 and CDR2: SGDLS and YYNGEE.

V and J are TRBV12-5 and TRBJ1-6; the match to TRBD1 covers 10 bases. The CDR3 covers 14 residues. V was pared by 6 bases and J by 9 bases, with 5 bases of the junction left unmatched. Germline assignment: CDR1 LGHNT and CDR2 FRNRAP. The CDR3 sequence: CASGSGTGASPLHF. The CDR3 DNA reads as TGTGCTAGTGGGTCCGGGACAGGGGCTTCACCCCTCCACTTT.

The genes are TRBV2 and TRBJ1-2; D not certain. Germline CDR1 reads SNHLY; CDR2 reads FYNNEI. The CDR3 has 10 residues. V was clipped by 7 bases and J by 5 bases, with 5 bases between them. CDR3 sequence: CASKAYGYTF. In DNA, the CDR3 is TGTGCCAGCAAAGCATATGGCTACACCTTC.

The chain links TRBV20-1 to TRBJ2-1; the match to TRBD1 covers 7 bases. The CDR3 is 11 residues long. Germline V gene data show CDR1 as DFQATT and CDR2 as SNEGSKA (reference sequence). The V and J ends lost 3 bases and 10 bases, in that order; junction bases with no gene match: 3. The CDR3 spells CSASWGQEQFF. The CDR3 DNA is TGCAGTGCTAGTTGGGGACAGGAGCAGTTCTTC.

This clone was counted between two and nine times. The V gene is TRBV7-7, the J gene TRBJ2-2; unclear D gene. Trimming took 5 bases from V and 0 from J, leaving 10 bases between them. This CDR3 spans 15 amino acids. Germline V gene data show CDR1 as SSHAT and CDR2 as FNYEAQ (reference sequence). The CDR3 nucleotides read TGTGCCAGCAGCCTCAAGGCGGCGAACACCGGGGAGCTGTTTTTT. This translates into CASSLKAANTGELFF.

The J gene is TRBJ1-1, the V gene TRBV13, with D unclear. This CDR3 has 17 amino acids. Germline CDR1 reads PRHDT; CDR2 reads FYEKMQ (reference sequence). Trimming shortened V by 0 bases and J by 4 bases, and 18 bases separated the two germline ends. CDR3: CASSLGRDWASGTEAFF. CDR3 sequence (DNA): TGTGCCAGCAGCTTAGGCCGAGACTGGGCGAGTGGCACTGAAGCTTTCTTT.

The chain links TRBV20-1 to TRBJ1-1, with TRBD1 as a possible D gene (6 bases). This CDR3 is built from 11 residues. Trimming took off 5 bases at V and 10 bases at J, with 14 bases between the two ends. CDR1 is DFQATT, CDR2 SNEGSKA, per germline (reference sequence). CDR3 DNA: TGCAGTGCTTGGCTGGACAGATCAGCTTTCTTT. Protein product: CSAWLDRSAFF.

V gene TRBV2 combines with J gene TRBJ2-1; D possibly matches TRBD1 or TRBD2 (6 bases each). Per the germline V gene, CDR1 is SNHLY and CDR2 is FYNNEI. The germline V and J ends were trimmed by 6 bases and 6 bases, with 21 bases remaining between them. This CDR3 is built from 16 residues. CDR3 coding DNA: TGTGCCAGCAGCAAAGAGGGGGGCTACCAGCCCAATGAGCAGTTCTTC. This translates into CASSKEGGYQPNEQFF. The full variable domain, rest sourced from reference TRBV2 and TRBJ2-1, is EPEVTQTPSHQVTQMGQEVILRCVPISNHLYFYWYRQILGQKVEFLVSFYNNEISEKSEIFDDQFSVERPDGSNFTLKIRSTKLEDSAMYFCASSKEGGYQPNEQFFGPGTRLTVL.

The CDR3 region is CASSSSGTGGGGYTF. The CDR3 bases are TGTGCCAGCAGTTCCTCCGGGACAGGGGGCGGGGGCTACACCTTC. The chain has TRBV27 and TRBJ1-2, with TRBD1 matching 12 bases. After removal of 4 bases from V and 8 bases from J, the junction contained 8 bases not matched to a gene. This CDR3 is built from 15 residues. Germline V gene lookup returns CDR1 MNHEY and CDR2 SMNVEV (reference sequence).

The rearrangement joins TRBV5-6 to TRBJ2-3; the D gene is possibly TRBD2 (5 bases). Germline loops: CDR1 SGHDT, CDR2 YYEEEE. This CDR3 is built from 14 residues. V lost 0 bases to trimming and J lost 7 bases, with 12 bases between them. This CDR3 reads CASSLGLWENTQYF. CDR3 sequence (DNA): TGTGCCAGCAGCTTGGGTCTTTGGGAGAATACGCAGTATTTT. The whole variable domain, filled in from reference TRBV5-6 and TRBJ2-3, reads DAGVTQSPTHLIKTRGQQVTLRCSPKSGHDTVSWYQQALGQGPQFIFQYYEEEERQRGNFPDRFSGHQFPNYSSELNVNALLLGDSALYLCASSLGLWENTQYFGPGTRLTVL.

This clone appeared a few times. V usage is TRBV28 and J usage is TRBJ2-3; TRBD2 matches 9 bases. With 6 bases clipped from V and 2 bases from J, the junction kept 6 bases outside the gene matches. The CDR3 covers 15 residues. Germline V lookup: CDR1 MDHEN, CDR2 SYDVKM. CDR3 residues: CASSQTSGYTDTQYF. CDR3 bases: TGTGCCAGCAGCCAGACTAGCGGTTACACAGATACGCAGTATTTT.

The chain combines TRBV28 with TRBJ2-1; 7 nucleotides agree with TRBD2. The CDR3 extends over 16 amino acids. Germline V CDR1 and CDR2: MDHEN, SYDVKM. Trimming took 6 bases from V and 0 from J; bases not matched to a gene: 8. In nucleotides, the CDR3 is TGTGCCAGCAGCCTCCTCACTAGCGCCTCCTACAATGAGCAGTTCTTC. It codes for CASSLLTSASYNEQFF.

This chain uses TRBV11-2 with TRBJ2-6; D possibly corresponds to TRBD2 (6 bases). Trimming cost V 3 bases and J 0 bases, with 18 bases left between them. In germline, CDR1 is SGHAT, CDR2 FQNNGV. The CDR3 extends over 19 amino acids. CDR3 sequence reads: CASSFRWRERPSGANVLTF. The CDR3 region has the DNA TGTGCCAGCAGCTTTAGGTGGAGGGAGCGGCCCTCTGGGGCCAACGTCCTGACTTTC. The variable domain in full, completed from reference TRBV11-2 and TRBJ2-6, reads EAGVAQSPRYKIIEKRQSVAFWCNPISGHATLYWYQQILGQGPKLLIQFQNNGVVDDSQLPKDRFSAERLKGVDSTLKIQPAKLEDSAVYLCASSFRWRERPSGANVLTFGAGSRLTVL.

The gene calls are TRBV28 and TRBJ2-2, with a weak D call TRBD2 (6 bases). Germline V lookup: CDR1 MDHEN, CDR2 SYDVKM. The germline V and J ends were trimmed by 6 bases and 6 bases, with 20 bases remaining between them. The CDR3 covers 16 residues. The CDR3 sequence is CASRSPSSGSSGELFF. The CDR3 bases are TGTGCCAGCAGGTCCCCCTCTTCCGGGAGTTCCGGGGAGCTGTTTTTT.

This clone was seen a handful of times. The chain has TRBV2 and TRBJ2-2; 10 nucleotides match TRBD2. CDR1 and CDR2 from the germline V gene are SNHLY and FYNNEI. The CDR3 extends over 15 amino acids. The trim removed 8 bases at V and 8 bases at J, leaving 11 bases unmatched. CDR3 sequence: CASAALAGARGELFF. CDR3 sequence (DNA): TGTGCCAGCGCAGCGCTAGCGGGGGCACGAGGGGAGCTGTTTTTT.

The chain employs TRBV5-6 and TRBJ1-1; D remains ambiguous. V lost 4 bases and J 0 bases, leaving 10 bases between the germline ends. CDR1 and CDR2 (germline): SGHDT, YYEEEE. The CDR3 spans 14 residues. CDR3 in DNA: TGTGCCAGCAGCCGAAGGGCTATGAACACTGAAGCTTTCTTT. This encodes CASSRRAMNTEAFF.

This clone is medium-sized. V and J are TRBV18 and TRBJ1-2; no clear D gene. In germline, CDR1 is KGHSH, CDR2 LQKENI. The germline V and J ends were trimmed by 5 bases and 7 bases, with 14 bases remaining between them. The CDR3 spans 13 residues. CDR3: CASSKFTEGGYTF. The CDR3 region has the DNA TGTGCCAGCTCAAAGTTCACGGAGGGTGGCTACACCTTC.

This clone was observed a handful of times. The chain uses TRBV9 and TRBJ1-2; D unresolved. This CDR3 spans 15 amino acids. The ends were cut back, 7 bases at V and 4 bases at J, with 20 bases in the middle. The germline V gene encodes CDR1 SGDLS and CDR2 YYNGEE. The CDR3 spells CASRGESRKTYGYTF. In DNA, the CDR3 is TGTGCCAGCCGCGGGGAGTCAAGAAAGACCTATGGCTACACCTTC.

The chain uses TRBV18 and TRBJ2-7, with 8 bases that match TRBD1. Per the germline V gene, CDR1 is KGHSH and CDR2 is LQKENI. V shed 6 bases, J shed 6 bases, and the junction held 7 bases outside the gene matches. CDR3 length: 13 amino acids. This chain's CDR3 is CASSQGALGEQYF. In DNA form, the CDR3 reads TGTGCCAGCTCCCAGGGGGCGCTGGGCGAGCAGTACTTC.

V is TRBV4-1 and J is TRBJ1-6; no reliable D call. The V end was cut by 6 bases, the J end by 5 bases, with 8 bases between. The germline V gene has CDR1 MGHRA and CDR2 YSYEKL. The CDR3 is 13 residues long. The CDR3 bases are TGCGCCAGCAGTGTGCGGGATAATTCACCCCTCCACTTT. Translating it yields CASSVRDNSPLHF.